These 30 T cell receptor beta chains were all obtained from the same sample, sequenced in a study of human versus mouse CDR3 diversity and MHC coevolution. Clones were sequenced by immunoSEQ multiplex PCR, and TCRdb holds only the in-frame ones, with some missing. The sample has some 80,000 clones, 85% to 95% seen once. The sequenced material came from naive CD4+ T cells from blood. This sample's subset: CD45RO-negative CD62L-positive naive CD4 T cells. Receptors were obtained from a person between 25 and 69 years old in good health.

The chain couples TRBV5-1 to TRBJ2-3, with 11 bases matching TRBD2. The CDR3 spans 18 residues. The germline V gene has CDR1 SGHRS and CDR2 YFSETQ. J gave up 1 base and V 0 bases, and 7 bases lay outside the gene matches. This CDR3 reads CASSLALTSGAGTDTQYF. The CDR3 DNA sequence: TGCGCCAGCAGCTTGGCCTTGACTAGCGGGGCGGGCACAGATACGCAGTATTTT.

The CDR3 DNA sequence: TGTGCCAGCACCATAACAGGGGCCGGCTACACCTTC. Its protein product is CASTITGAGYTF. The rearrangement links TRBV28 to TRBJ1-2; 7 bases fit TRBD1. J gave up 8 bases and V 7 bases, and 7 bases lay outside the gene matches. CDR1 is MDHEN and CDR2 is SYDVKM in the germline V gene. The CDR3 totals 12 residues.

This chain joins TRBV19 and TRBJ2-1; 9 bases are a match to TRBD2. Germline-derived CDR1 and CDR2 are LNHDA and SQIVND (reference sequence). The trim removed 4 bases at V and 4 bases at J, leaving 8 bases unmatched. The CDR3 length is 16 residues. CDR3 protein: CASSRGGTSLYNEQFF. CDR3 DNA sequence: TGTGCCAGTAGTAGAGGGGGGACTAGCTTATACAATGAGCAGTTCTTC.

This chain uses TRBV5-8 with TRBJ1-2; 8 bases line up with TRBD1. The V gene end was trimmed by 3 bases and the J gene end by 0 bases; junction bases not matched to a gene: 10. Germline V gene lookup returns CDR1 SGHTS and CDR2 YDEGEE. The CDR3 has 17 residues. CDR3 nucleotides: TGTGCCAGCAGCTCACGACAGGGGCTAGCCTCTAACTATGGCTACACCTTC. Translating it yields CASSSRQGLASNYGYTF.

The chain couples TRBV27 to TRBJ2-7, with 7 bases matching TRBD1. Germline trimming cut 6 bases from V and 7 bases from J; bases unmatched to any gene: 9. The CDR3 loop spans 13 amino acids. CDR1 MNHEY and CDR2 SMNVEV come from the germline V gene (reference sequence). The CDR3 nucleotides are TGTGCCAGCAGGCTAACAGGGGCGCTGGAGCAGTACTTC. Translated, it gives CASRLTGALEQYF.

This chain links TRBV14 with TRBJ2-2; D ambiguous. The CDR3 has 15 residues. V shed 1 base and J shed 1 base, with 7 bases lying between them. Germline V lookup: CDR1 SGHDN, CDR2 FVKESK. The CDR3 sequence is CASSQVSQNTGELFF. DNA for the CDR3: TGTGCCAGCAGCCAAGTTAGTCAGAACACCGGGGAGCTGTTTTTT.

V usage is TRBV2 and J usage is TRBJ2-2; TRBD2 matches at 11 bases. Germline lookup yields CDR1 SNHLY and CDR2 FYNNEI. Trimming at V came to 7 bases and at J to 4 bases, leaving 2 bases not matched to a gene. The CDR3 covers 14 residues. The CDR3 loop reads CASNSGGGTGELFF. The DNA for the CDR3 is TGTGCCAGCAATAGCGGGGGGGGCACCGGGGAGCTGTTTTTT.

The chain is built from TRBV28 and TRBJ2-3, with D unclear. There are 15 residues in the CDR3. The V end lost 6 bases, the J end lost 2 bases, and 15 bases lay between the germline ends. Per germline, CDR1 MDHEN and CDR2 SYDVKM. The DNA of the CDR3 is TGTGCCAGCAGGTCCATCCAACTTCTCACAGATACGCAGTATTTT. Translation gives CASRSIQLLTDTQYF.

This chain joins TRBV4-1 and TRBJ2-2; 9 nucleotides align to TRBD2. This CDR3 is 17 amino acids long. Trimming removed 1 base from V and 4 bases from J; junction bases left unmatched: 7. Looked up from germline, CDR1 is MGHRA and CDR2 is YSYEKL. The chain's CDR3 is CASSQGGRGFGTGELFF. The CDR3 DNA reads TGCGCCAGCAGCCAAGGCGGGAGGGGGTTCGGCACCGGGGAGCTGTTTTTT.

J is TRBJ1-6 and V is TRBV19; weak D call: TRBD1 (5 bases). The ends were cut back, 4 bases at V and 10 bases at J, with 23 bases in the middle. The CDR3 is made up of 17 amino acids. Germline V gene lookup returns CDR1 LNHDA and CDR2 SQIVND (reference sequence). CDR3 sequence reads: CASSTYGRGVTASPLHF. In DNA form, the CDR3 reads TGTGCCAGTAGTACCTATGGGCGGGGGGTGACCGCCTCACCCCTCCACTTT. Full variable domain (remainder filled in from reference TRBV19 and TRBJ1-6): DGGITQSPKYLFRKEGQNVTLSCEQNLNHDAMYWYRQDPGQGLRLIYYSQIVNDFQKGDIAEGYSVSREKKESFPLTVTSAQKNPTAFYLCASSTYGRGVTASPLHFGNGTRLTVT.

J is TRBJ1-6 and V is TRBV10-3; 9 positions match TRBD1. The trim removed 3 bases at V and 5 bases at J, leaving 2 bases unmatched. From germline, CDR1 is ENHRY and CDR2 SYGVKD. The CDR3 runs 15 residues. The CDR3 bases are TGTGCCATCAGTGACTGGGACAGGGATAATTCACCCCTCCACTTT. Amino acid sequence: CAISDWDRDNSPLHF.

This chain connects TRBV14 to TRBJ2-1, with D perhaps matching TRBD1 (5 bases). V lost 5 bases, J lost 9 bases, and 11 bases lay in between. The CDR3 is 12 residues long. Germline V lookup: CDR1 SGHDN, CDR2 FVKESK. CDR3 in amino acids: CASSLSRAEQFF. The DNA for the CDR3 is TGTGCCAGCAGCTTATCCAGGGCTGAGCAGTTCTTC.

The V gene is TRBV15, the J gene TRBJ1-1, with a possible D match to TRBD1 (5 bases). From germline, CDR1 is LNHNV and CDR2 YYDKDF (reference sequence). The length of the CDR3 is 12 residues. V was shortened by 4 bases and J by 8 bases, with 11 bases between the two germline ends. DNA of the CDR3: TGTGCCACCAGCAAAGTCCAGGGCGAAGCTTTCTTT. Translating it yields CATSKVQGEAFF.

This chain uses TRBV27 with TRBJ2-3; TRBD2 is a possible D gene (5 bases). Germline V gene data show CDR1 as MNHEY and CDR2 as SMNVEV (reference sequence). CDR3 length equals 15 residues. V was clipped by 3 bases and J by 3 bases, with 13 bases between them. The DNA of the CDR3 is TGTGCCAGCAGTTTTGAAATGGAGGTGACAGATACGCAGTATTTT. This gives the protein CASSFEMEVTDTQYF.

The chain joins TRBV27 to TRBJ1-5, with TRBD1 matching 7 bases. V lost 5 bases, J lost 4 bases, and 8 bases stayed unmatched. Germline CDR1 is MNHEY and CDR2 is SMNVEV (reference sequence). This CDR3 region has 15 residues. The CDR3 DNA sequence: TGTGCCAGCAGTGAACAGGGGCTGGGGAATCAGCCCCAGCATTTT. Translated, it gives CASSEQGLGNQPQHF.

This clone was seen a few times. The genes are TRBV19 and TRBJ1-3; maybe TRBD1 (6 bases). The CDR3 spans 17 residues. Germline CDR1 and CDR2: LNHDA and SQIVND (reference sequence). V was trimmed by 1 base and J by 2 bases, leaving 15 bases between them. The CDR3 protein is CASSIAPVWGPGNTIYF. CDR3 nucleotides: TGTGCCAGTAGTATAGCCCCTGTTTGGGGGCCTGGAAACACCATATATTTT.

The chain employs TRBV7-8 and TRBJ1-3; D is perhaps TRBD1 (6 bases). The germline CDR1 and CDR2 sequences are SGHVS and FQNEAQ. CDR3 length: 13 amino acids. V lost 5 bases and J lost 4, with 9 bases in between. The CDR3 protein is CASSVDRGNTIYF. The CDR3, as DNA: TGTGCCAGCAGCGTGGACAGAGGAAACACCATATATTTT.

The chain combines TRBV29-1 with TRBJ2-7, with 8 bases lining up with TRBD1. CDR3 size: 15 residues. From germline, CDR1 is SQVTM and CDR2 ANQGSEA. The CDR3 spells CSWIGTGPVFYEQYF. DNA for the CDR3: TGCAGTTGGATTGGGACAGGCCCAGTCTTTTACGAGCAGTACTTC.

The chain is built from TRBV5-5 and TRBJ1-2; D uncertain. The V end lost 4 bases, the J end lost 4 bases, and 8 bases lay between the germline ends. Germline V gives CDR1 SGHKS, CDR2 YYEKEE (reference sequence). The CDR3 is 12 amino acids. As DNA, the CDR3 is TGTGCCAGCAGCGCAGACTTCTATGGCTACACCTTC. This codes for CASSADFYGYTF.

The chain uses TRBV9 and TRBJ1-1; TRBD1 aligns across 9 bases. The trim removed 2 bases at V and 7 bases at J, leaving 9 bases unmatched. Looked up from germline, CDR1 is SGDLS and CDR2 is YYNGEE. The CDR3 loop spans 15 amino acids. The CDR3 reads CASSVSGQGKSEAFF. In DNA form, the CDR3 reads TGTGCCAGCAGCGTTTCGGGACAGGGTAAAAGTGAAGCTTTCTTT.

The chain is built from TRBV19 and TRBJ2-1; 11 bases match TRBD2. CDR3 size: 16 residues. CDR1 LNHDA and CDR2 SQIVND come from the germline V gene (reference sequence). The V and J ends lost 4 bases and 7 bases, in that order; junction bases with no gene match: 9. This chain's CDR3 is CASSSQGLAVPNEQFF. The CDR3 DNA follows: TGTGCCAGTAGTAGCCAGGGACTAGCGGTCCCTAATGAGCAGTTCTTC.

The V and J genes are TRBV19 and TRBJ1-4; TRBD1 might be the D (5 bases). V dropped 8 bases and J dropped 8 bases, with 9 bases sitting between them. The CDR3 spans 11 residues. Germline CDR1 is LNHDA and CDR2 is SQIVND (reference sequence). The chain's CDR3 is CASRQGEKLFF. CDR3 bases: TGTGCCAGTCGCCAGGGAGAAAAACTGTTTTTT. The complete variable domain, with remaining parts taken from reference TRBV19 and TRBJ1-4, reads DGGITQSPKYLFRKEGQNVTLSCEQNLNHDAMYWYRQDPGQGLRLIYYSQIVNDFQKGDIAEGYSVSREKKESFPLTVTSAQKNPTAFYLCASRQGEKLFFGSGTQLSVL.

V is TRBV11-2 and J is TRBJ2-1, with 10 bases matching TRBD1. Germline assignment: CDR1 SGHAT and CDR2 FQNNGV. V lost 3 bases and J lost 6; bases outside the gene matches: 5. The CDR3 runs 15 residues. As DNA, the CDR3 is TGTGCCAGCAGCTTCCCGGGACAGGGGATCAATGAGCAGTTCTTC. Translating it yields CASSFPGQGINEQFF. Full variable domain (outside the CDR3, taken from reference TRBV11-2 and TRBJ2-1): EAGVAQSPRYKIIEKRQSVAFWCNPISGHATLYWYQQILGQGPKLLIQFQNNGVVDDSQLPKDRFSAERLKGVDSTLKIQPAKLEDSAVYLCASSFPGQGINEQFFGPGTRLTVL.

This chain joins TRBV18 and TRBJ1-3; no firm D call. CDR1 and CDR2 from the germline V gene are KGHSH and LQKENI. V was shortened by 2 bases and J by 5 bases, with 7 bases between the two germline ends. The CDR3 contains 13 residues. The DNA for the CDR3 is TGTGCCAGCTCACCAACACAGAGAAACACCATATATTTT. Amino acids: CASSPTQRNTIYF.

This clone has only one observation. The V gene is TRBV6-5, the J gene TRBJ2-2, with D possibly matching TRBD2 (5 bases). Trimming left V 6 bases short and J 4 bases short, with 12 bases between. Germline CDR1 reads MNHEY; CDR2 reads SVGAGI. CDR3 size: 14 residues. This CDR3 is CASRRTPGTGELFF. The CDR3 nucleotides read TGTGCCAGCAGAAGGACTCCGGGCACCGGGGAGCTGTTTTTT.

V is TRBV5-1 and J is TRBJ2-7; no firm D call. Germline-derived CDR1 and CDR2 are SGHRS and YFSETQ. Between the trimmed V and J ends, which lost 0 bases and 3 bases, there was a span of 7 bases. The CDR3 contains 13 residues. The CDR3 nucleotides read TGCGCCAGCAGCTTGGGGCCGGGCTACGAGCAGTACTTC. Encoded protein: CASSLGPGYEQYF.

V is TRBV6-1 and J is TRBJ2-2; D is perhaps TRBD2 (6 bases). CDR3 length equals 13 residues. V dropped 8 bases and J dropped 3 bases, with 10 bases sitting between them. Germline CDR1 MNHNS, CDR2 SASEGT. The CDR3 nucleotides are TGTGCCAGCGTGGGACTTCACACCGGGGAGCTGTTTTTT. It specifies CASVGLHTGELFF.

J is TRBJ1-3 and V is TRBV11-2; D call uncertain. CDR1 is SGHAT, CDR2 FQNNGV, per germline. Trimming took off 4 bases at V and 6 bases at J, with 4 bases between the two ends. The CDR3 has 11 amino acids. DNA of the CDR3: TGTGCCAGCAGCTCTCTAAACACCATATATTTT. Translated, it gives CASSSLNTIYF.

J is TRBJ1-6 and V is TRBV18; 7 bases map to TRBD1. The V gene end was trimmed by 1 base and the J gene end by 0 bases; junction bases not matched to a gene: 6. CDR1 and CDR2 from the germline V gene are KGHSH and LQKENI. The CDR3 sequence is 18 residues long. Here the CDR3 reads CASSPRLGGGSYNSPLHF. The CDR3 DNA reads TGTGCCAGCTCACCACGCTTAGGGGGCGGCTCCTATAATTCACCCCTCCACTTT.

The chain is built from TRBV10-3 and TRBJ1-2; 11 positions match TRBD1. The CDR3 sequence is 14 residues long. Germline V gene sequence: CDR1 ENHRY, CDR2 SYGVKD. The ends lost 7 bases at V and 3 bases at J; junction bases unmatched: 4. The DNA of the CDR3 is TGTGCCATCAATAGGGGACAGGGGGACTATGGCTACACCTTC. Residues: CAINRGQGDYGYTF.